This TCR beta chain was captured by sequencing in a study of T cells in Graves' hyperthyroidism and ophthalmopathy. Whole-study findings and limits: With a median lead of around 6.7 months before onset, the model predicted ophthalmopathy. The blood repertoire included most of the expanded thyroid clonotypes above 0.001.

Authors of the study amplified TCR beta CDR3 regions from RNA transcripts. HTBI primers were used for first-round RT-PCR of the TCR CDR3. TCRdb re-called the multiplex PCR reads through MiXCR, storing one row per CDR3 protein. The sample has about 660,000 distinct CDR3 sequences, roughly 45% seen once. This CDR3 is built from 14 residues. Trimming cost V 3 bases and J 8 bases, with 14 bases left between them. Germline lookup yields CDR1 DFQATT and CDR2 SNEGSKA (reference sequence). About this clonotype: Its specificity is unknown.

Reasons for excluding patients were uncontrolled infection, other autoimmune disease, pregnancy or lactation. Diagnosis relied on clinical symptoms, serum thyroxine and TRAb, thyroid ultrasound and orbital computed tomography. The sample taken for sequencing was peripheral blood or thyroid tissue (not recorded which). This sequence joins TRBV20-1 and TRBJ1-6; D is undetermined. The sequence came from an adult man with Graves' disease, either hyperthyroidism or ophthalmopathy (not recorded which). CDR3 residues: CSASLTRADSPLHF. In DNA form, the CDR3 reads TGCAGTGCTAGTCTCACTAGGGCTGATTCACCCCTCCACTTT.